The TCR beta chain under discussion was sequenced for a study of vaccination effects on CD4 cells after COVID-19. V was trimmed by 6 bases and J by 0 bases, leaving 17 bases between them. The CDR3 loop spans 17 amino acids. The germline gives CDR1 LNHDA, CDR2 SQIVND (reference sequence). Measured with immunoSEQ multiplex PCR; TCRdb has only the in-frame clones, and not every one. Of tens of thousands of clones in the sample, around 71% were seen once. With respect to this clone: The antigen is undetermined.

Pools of viral peptides were used by the ViraFEST assay to expand antigen-specific CD4+ T cells ahead of sequencing. With about ten days of culture completed, CD4+ T cells were isolated. Nucleocapsid antibodies were negative in the vaccine recipients, who had never had SARS-CoV-2 infection. The rearrangement links TRBV19 to TRBJ2-2; possibly TRBD2 for D (6 bases). The input for sequencing was CD4+ T cells from PBMCs cultured with HCoV-OC43 spike peptides, taken before COVID-19 vaccination. Subset described: HCoV-OC43 spike overlapping peptide pool stimulation. The TCR originated in a human donor who received a COVID-19 vaccine. The CDR3 here is CASSIFRGLANTGELFF. The CDR3 nucleotides are TGTGCCAGTAGCATATTTCGGGGACTTGCGAACACCGGGGAGCTGTTTTTT.